This TCR beta chain was identified during a study of CD8 T cells in Susac syndrome. The CDR3 covers 16 residues. Trimming shortened V by 0 bases and J by 2 bases, and 11 bases separated the two germline ends. Germline CDR1 SGDLS, CDR2 YYNGEE. RNA totalling roughly 0.5 to 1 ug underwent reverse transcription with random hexamers. TCR beta CDR3 was amplified by immunoSEQ covering 54 Vbeta and 13 Jbeta. From the immunoSEQ multiplex PCR reads, TCRdb called clonotypes with MiXCR, one entry per CDR3 protein. This table has roughly 150,000 distinct CDR3 sequences, around 94% appearing once. The origin of this receptor is a human donor with multiple sclerosis. V gene TRBV9 combines with J gene TRBJ2-2, with no clear D. The source material was CD4+ T cells from PBMCs. CDR3 loop: CASSVAGWGNTGELFF. CDR3 nucleotide sequence: TGTGCCAGCAGCGTAGCGGGTTGGGGTAACACCGGGGAGCTGTTTTTT.